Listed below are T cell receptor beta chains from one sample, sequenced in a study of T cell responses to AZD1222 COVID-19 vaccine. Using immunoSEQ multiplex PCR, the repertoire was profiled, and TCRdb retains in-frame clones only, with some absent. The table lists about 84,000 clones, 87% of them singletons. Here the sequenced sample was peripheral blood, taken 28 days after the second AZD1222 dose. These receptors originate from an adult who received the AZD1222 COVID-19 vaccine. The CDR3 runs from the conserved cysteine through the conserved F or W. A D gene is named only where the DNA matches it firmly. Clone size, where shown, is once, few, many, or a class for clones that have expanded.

cdr3_nt: TGTGCCAGCACCCGGACTAGTTCCCCAGATACGCAGTATTTT
cdr3_aa: CASTRTSSPDTQYF
d_call: TRBD2
v_call: TRBV9
clone_size: .
j_call: TRBJ2-3

cdr3_nt: TGTGCCACGGCCGGGACAACCACAGATACGCAGTATTTT
cdr3_aa: CATAGTTTDTQYF
d_call: .
v_call: TRBV10-3
clone_size: .
j_call: TRBJ2-3

cdr3_nt: TGTGCCAGCAGCCCCAGAGGGACAGGGGAGGAAAAACTGTTTTTT
cdr3_aa: CASSPRGTGEEKLFF
d_call: TRBD1
v_call: TRBV7-9
clone_size: .
j_call: TRBJ1-4

cdr3_nt: TGTGCCAGTAGCGGGGGGGCAGCAGATACGCAGTATTTT
cdr3_aa: CASSGGAADTQYF
d_call: TRBD2
v_call: TRBV6-5
clone_size: .
j_call: TRBJ2-3

cdr3_nt: TGTGCCAGCAGCTTGATGGGACAGGGGGCCCTAGGGGAGACCCAGTACTTC
cdr3_aa: CASSLMGQGALGETQYF
d_call: TRBD1
v_call: TRBV7-3
clone_size: once
j_call: TRBJ2-5

cdr3_nt: TGCAGCGTGGGGGGAGGGACCGGGGAGCTGTTTTTT
cdr3_aa: CSVGGGTGELFF
d_call: TRBD2
v_call: TRBV29-1
clone_size: .
j_call: TRBJ2-2

cdr3_nt: TGTGCCGCACGCCGGCAGCTGAACACTGAAGCTTTCTTT
cdr3_aa: CAARRQLNTEAFF
d_call: .
v_call: TRBV6-5
clone_size: .
j_call: TRBJ1-1

cdr3_nt: TGTGCCAGCAGCTCCGCCCGTCGGGTTGGGAACACTGAAGCTTTCTTT
cdr3_aa: CASSSARRVGNTEAFF
d_call: .
v_call: TRBV11-2
clone_size: .
j_call: TRBJ1-1

cdr3_nt: TGTGCCAGCAGCCACCCCGGAGGGGCGGTCAGCACCGGGGAGCTGTTTTTT
cdr3_aa: CASSHPGGAVSTGELFF
d_call: .
v_call: TRBV6-2/TRBV6-3
clone_size: .
j_call: TRBJ2-2

cdr3_nt: TGTGCCAGCAGTTTAATTGTCTCCACCCTTGGGTACAATGAGCAGTTCTTC
cdr3_aa: CASSLIVSTLGYNEQFF
d_call: .
v_call: TRBV27
clone_size: .
j_call: TRBJ2-1

cdr3_nt: TGTGCCAGCTCACCACCCGGCGGGAACACCGGGGAGCTGTTTTTT
cdr3_aa: CASSPPGGNTGELFF
d_call: .
v_call: TRBV18
clone_size: .
j_call: TRBJ2-2

cdr3_nt: TGTGCCAGCAGCCAATGGGACGGGACCACTGAAGCTTTCTTT
cdr3_aa: CASSQWDGTTEAFF
d_call: .
v_call: TRBV3-1/TRBV3-2
clone_size: .
j_call: TRBJ1-1

cdr3_nt: TGTGCCAGCACCCTGGGCGGGGGTAACACCGGGGAGCTGTTTTTT
cdr3_aa: CASTLGGGNTGELFF
d_call: TRBD2
v_call: TRBV6-5
clone_size: .
j_call: TRBJ2-2

cdr3_nt: TGTGCCAGCAGCTTGGACTTGACTAGTCAGCCCCAGCATTTT
cdr3_aa: CASSLDLTSQPQHF
d_call: .
v_call: TRBV7-2
clone_size: .
j_call: TRBJ1-5

cdr3_nt: TGTGCCAGCAAGACCGGGACAGGCTTAAATTCCCTCCACTTT
cdr3_aa: CASKTGTGLNSLHF
d_call: TRBD1
v_call: TRBV6-5
clone_size: few
j_call: TRBJ1-6

cdr3_nt: TGTGCCAGTAAGGCACAGGGGTTCTCCTACGAGCAGTACTTC
cdr3_aa: CASKAQGFSYEQYF
d_call: TRBD1
v_call: TRBV19
clone_size: .
j_call: TRBJ2-7

cdr3_nt: TGTGCCAGCAGTTCTGGCAGGGTCTATGGCTACACCTTC
cdr3_aa: CASSSGRVYGYTF
d_call: .
v_call: TRBV27
clone_size: .
j_call: TRBJ1-2

cdr3_nt: TGTGCCAGCAGCTTCACGGCTTCAGAAGCTTTCTTT
cdr3_aa: CASSFTASEAFF
d_call: .
v_call: TRBV7-3
clone_size: .
j_call: TRBJ1-1

cdr3_nt: TGCAGTGCCCCGGGCTTCTATGGCTACACCTTC
cdr3_aa: CSAPGFYGYTF
d_call: .
v_call: TRBV20-1
clone_size: .
j_call: TRBJ1-2

cdr3_nt: TGTGCCAGCAGCCGCAACAGGGGGCTCTTCACTGAAGCTTTCTTT
cdr3_aa: CASSRNRGLFTEAFF
d_call: TRBD1
v_call: TRBV11-2
clone_size: .
j_call: TRBJ1-1

cdr3_nt: TGTGCCAGTAGTACCGGGACGGCAACTAATGAAAAACTGTTTTTT
cdr3_aa: CASSTGTATNEKLFF
d_call: .
v_call: TRBV19
clone_size: .
j_call: TRBJ1-4

cdr3_nt: TGTGCCAGCCTAATAGGTACACCCGGCTCCTACGAGCAGTACTTC
cdr3_aa: CASLIGTPGSYEQYF
d_call: .
v_call: TRBV7-2
clone_size: .
j_call: TRBJ2-7

cdr3_nt: TGCGCCAGCAGCCAAGAGGGTCCTAGCGGGAACACAGATACGCAGTATTTT
cdr3_aa: CASSQEGPSGNTDTQYF
d_call: TRBD2
v_call: TRBV4-3
clone_size: .
j_call: TRBJ2-3

cdr3_nt: TGTGCCAGCAGCTCCGGTTCCTATGGCTACACCTTC
cdr3_aa: CASSSGSYGYTF
d_call: .
v_call: TRBV5-6
clone_size: .
j_call: TRBJ1-2

cdr3_nt: TGTGCCAGCAGCGCCTCTGTTCGCGTGACAGGGGATGAAAAACTGTTTTTT
cdr3_aa: CASSASVRVTGDEKLFF
d_call: TRBD1
v_call: TRBV9
clone_size: .
j_call: TRBJ1-4

cdr3_nt: TGTGCCAGCAGCCCCCGGGTAACAGGGGACTATGGCTACACCTTC
cdr3_aa: CASSPRVTGDYGYTF
d_call: TRBD1
v_call: TRBV5-4
clone_size: few
j_call: TRBJ1-2

cdr3_nt: TGCGCCAGCAGCCAAGAACCCCCAGGGGCGCAGGGCTACACCTTC
cdr3_aa: CASSQEPPGAQGYTF
d_call: .
v_call: TRBV4-3
clone_size: few
j_call: TRBJ1-2

cdr3_nt: TGTGCCACCAGTGACCCCGGGACAGGGGGCCAAGAGACCCAGTACTTC
cdr3_aa: CATSDPGTGGQETQYF
d_call: TRBD1
v_call: TRBV24-1
clone_size: .
j_call: TRBJ2-5

cdr3_nt: TGCAGCGCCTCGGGACAGGCCGGGGGAGAGCAGTTCTTC
cdr3_aa: CSASGQAGGEQFF
d_call: TRBD1
v_call: TRBV29-1
clone_size: .
j_call: TRBJ2-1

cdr3_nt: TGTGCCAGCAGTGACAGCGGGGGGCTCACCGGGGAGCTGTTTTTT
cdr3_aa: CASSDSGGLTGELFF
d_call: TRBD2
v_call: TRBV2
clone_size: .
j_call: TRBJ2-2

cdr3_nt: TGTGCCAGCAGGCCAGGGGTGAGCCCCAACTATGGCTACACCTTC
cdr3_aa: CASRPGVSPNYGYTF
d_call: .
v_call: TRBV28
clone_size: .
j_call: TRBJ1-2

cdr3_nt: TGTGCCAGCAGCATCACAAGCAGAGCGAACACCGGGGAGCTGTTTTTT
cdr3_aa: CASSITSRANTGELFF
d_call: .
v_call: TRBV9
clone_size: .
j_call: TRBJ2-2

cdr3_nt: TGTGCCAGCAGCCAGCGGAGGACCGGACTAGCGGGGCCCGGAGAGACCCAGTACTTC
cdr3_aa: CASSQRRTGLAGPGETQYF
d_call: TRBD2
v_call: TRBV4-2
clone_size: once
j_call: TRBJ2-5

cdr3_nt: TGTGCCAGCAGTTACAGGGACAGGGACAATGAGCAGTTCTTC
cdr3_aa: CASSYRDRDNEQFF
d_call: TRBD1
v_call: TRBV6-6
clone_size: .
j_call: TRBJ2-1

cdr3_nt: TGTGCCAGCAGCCTGGGGACAACGGGGGATGGCTACACCTTC
cdr3_aa: CASSLGTTGDGYTF
d_call: .
v_call: TRBV11-2
clone_size: .
j_call: TRBJ1-2

cdr3_nt: TGCAGCGTTGAAGTATCCCCACTGAGGACTGAAGCTTTCTTT
cdr3_aa: CSVEVSPLRTEAFF
d_call: .
v_call: TRBV29-1
clone_size: .
j_call: TRBJ1-1

cdr3_nt: TGTGCCAGCAGTGACTTCCGGACAGCCTATAGCAATCAGCCCCAGCATTTT
cdr3_aa: CASSDFRTAYSNQPQHF
d_call: .
v_call: TRBV6-1
clone_size: .
j_call: TRBJ1-5

cdr3_nt: TGTGCCAGCTCCTCCCCGGGGGGGAGGAACACTGAAGCTTTCTTT
cdr3_aa: CASSSPGGRNTEAFF
d_call: .
v_call: TRBV6-5
clone_size: .
j_call: TRBJ1-1

cdr3_nt: TGTGCCAGCAGCTACCTCGACAGGGACAGTGAGCAGTTCTTC
cdr3_aa: CASSYLDRDSEQFF
d_call: TRBD1
v_call: TRBV28
clone_size: .
j_call: TRBJ2-1

cdr3_nt: TGTGCCAGCAGCTTCTCTCCGGGACAGAACACTGAAGCTTTCTTT
cdr3_aa: CASSFSPGQNTEAFF
d_call: .
v_call: TRBV5-5
clone_size: .
j_call: TRBJ1-1

cdr3_nt: TGTGCCAGCAGTGACTCGAGCTTTGGGAAGCAGTACTTC
cdr3_aa: CASSDSSFGKQYF
d_call: .
v_call: TRBV6-4
clone_size: .
j_call: TRBJ2-7

cdr3_nt: TGTGCCAGCAGCTTAACCAGGGGGCTTGGTGAGCAGTTCTTC
cdr3_aa: CASSLTRGLGEQFF
d_call: TRBD1
v_call: TRBV7-9
clone_size: few
j_call: TRBJ2-1

cdr3_nt: TGTGCCAGCAGGGCCGATTTTAACTATAATTCACCCCTCCACTTT
cdr3_aa: CASRADFNYNSPLHF
d_call: .
v_call: TRBV27
clone_size: few
j_call: TRBJ1-6

cdr3_nt: TGCGCCAGCAGCCCGCCGCCCCGGACAGGGAACAATGAGCAGTTCTTC
cdr3_aa: CASSPPPRTGNNEQFF
d_call: TRBD1
v_call: TRBV5-1
clone_size: once
j_call: TRBJ2-1

cdr3_nt: TGTGCCATCAGTGAGGTAGCGGGGGACACAGATACGCAGTATTTT
cdr3_aa: CAISEVAGDTDTQYF
d_call: TRBD2
v_call: TRBV10-3
clone_size: .
j_call: TRBJ2-3

cdr3_nt: TGTGCCAGCAGTATAACTAGCGGGGGGGCACTAGATACGCAGTATTTT
cdr3_aa: CASSITSGGALDTQYF
d_call: TRBD2
v_call: TRBV27
clone_size: .
j_call: TRBJ2-3

cdr3_nt: TGTGCCATACCGAGGGCTCGAAGGACAGATACGCAGTATTTT
cdr3_aa: CAIPRARRTDTQYF
d_call: .
v_call: TRBV27
clone_size: .
j_call: TRBJ2-3

cdr3_nt: TGTGCCAGTAGAAAGATAGGGAGGGGAGGTCAGCCCCAGCATTTT
cdr3_aa: CASRKIGRGGQPQHF
d_call: .
v_call: TRBV6-6
clone_size: .
j_call: TRBJ1-5

cdr3_nt: TGTGCCAGCAGCTTAGTACAGTTGGAATCACCCCTCCACTTT
cdr3_aa: CASSLVQLESPLHF
d_call: .
v_call: TRBV7-8
clone_size: .
j_call: TRBJ1-6

cdr3_nt: TGTGCCTGGATCCCAAGGGAGCGGGGCTATGGCTACACCTTC
cdr3_aa: CAWIPRERGYGYTF
d_call: .
v_call: TRBV30
clone_size: .
j_call: TRBJ1-2

cdr3_nt: TGTGCCAGCAGCTTGCTGCCAACTCACCCCGGGGAGCTGTTTTTT
cdr3_aa: CASSLLPTHPGELFF
d_call: .
v_call: TRBV11-2
clone_size: once
j_call: TRBJ2-2

cdr3_nt: TGTGCCAGCAGCTTAATAGGCCGACCACCGGGACAGATCACAGATACGCAGTATTTT
cdr3_aa: CASSLIGRPPGQITDTQYF
d_call: TRBD1
v_call: TRBV7-3
clone_size: .
j_call: TRBJ2-3

cdr3_nt: TGCGCCAGCAGCTTGGGGACTGGCGGCTATGGCTACACCTTC
cdr3_aa: CASSLGTGGYGYTF
d_call: .
v_call: TRBV5-1
clone_size: .
j_call: TRBJ1-2

cdr3_nt: TGTGCCAGCAGCTCGCGGACTAGCGGGGGGGTCCAAGAGACCCAGTACTTC
cdr3_aa: CASSSRTSGGVQETQYF
d_call: TRBD2
v_call: TRBV7-6
clone_size: .
j_call: TRBJ2-5